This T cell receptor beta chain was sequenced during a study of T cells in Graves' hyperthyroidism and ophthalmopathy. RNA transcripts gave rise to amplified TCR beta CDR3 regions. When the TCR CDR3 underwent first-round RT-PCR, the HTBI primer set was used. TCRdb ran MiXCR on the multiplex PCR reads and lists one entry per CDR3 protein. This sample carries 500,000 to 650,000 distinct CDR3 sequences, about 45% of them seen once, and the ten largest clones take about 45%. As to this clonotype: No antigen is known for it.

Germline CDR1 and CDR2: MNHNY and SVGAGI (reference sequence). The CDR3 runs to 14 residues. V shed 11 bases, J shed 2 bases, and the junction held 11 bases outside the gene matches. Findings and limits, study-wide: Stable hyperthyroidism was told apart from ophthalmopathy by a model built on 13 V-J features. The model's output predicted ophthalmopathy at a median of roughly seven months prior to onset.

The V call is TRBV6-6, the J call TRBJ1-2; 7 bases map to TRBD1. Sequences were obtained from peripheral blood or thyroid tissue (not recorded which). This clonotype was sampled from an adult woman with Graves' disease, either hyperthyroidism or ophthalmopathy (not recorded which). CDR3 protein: CAGFRTGRNYGYTF. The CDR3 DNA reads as TGTGCCGGATTTCGGACAGGTAGAAACTATGGCTACACCTTC.